This T cell receptor beta chain is drawn from a study of CD8 T cells in Susac syndrome. Random hexamers were used to reverse transcribe the RNA input (about 0.5 to 1 ug). MiXCR, run by TCRdb on the immunoSEQ multiplex PCR reads, gives a single entry per CDR3 protein. In the table there are over 100,000 distinct CDR3 sequences, approximately 96% of which are singletons. The V end was cut by 0 bases, the J end by 0 bases, with 12 bases between. Germline V gene sequence: CDR1 DFQATT, CDR2 SNEGSKA (reference sequence). The CDR3 consists of 15 residues. Sequencing of TCR beta was carried out in blood CD8+ and CD4+ T cells.

Sequenced sample: CD4+ T cells from PBMCs. The sequence derives from a human donor in good health. This chain links TRBV20-1 with TRBJ2-7; D not resolved. The CDR3 region has the DNA TGCAGTGCTAGAGACGGCAGGCCGCTCTCCTACGAGCAGTACTTC. Translation gives CSARDGRPLSYEQYF.